The following is a TCR beta chain sequence with its context. Antigen specificity is unknown. The V and J ends lost 3 bases and 6 bases respectively, with 7 bases between them. This CDR3 comprises 11 residues. Germline-derived CDR1 and CDR2 are SGHRS and YFSETQ. This entry is derived from a study of OX40 agonist ivuxolimab in advanced cancers. Across the study: People in dose escalation had one of these cancers: hepatocellular carcinoma, melanoma, renal cell or head and neck cancer. Notes on the study in general: At 0.1 to 3.0 mg/kg, clonal expansion of CD4+ and CD8+ blood T cells had occurred by week 6. On average, CD8+ T cells showed a greater number of expanded clones than CD4+.

The table came from immunoSEQ multiplex PCR; TCRdb's copy has only in-frame clones and leaves some out. The table records tens of thousands of clones, less than 95% of them present only once. This chain links TRBV5-1 with TRBJ2-7; D is uncertain. Sequencing was performed on CD4+ or CD8+ T cells sorted from blood, taken in a trial of the OX40 agonist ivuxolimab. The receptor's source is an adult with an advanced solid tumor such as melanoma, head and neck, liver or kidney cancer. CDR3 DNA sequence: TGCGCCAGCAGCTACATGAGCGAGCAGTACTTC. Translating it yields CASSYMSEQYF. The complete variable domain, with remaining parts taken from reference TRBV5-1 and TRBJ2-7, reads KAGVTQTPRYLIKTRGQQVTLSCSPISGHRSVSWYQQTPGQGLQFLFEYFSETQRNKGNFPGRFSGRQFSNSRSEMNVSTLELGDSALYLCASSYMSEQYFGPGTRLTVT.